Listed here are 30 T cell receptor beta chains from one sample, sequenced in a study of T cells in Graves' hyperthyroidism and ophthalmopathy. Amplification targeted TCR beta CDR3 regions from RNA transcripts. A first-round RT-PCR of the TCR CDR3 used the HTBI primer set. TCRdb recomputed calls from the multiplex PCR reads with MiXCR, one row per CDR3 protein. Altogether about 710,000 distinct CDR3 sequences are present, 15% to 20% being singletons, with the ten largest covering 8.4%. Sequenced input: blood. The receptors shown here come from a man aged 18 to 30 with Graves' hyperthyroidism.

In this sample, this clonotype turned up a few times. J is TRBJ2-3 and V is TRBV6-1, with D possibly matching TRBD2 (5 bases). The CDR3 length is 13 residues. Germline V lookup: CDR1 MNHNS, CDR2 SASEGT. V lost 11 bases to trimming and J lost 0 bases, with 12 bases between them. The CDR3 sequence: CAGRASSTDTQYF. The CDR3 DNA reads TGTGCCGGGCGGGCATCTAGCACAGATACGCAGTATTTT.

This clonotype was detected a few times. The rearrangement joins TRBV19 to TRBJ2-2, with 7 nucleotides matching TRBD1. This CDR3 has 16 residues. Unmatched junction bases numbered 10, after V lost 5 bases and J lost 4 bases. Looked up from germline, CDR1 is LNHDA and CDR2 is SQIVND (reference sequence). The DNA for the CDR3 is TGTGCCAGTAGTCCGATGACAGGGTTTAGCACCGGGGAGCTGTTTTTT. It encodes CASSPMTGFSTGELFF.

The rearrangement uses TRBV12-3 or TRBV12-4 and TRBJ2-3, with D tentatively TRBD2 (6 bases). The length of the CDR3 is 18 residues. V was cut by 3 bases and J by 0 bases, with 19 bases left in between. Here the CDR3 DNA reads TGTGCCAGCAGTTTCAGACGGGGGACGGTCGCTAGCACAGATACGCAGTATTTT. It yields the protein CASSFRRGTVASTDTQYF.

This clonotype appeared many times. This rearrangement joins TRBV30 to TRBJ1-2; D call uncertain. Trimming took off 3 bases at V and 10 bases at J, with 12 bases between the two ends. There are 11 residues in the CDR3. Germline CDR1 reads GTSNPN; CDR2 reads SVGIG (reference sequence). The CDR3 is CAWRMTGDYTF. CDR3 DNA: TGTGCCTGGAGGATGACGGGAGACTACACCTTC.

The CDR3 DNA is TGTGCCAGCAGTTATACCGGGACAGGGACTTCTGCCTATGGCTACACCTTC. Translation: CASSYTGTGTSAYGYTF. The chain uses TRBV28 and TRBJ1-2, with 9 nucleotides matching TRBD1. J gave up 4 bases and V 4 bases, and 13 bases lay outside the gene matches. The CDR3 runs 17 residues. The germline CDR1 and CDR2 sequences are MDHEN and SYDVKM.

This clonotype was counted between two and nine times. This sequence joins TRBV7-9 and TRBJ1-3; D remains ambiguous. V was trimmed by 1 base and J by 0 bases, leaving 13 bases between them. The CDR3 totals 17 residues. Germline V gene lookup returns CDR1 SEHNR and CDR2 FQNEAQ (reference sequence). The DNA for the CDR3 is TGTGCCAGCAGCTTAGTACTCCCGGCGAGCTCTGGAAACACCATATATTTT. Translation: CASSLVLPASSGNTIYF.

Only one count was recorded for this clonotype. A clone one base away is much larger, so this may be a read error. The chain is built from TRBV28 and TRBJ2-3; 14 nucleotides match TRBD2. Germline V lookup: CDR1 MDHEN, CDR2 SYDVKM. CDR3 size: 17 residues. The chain's CDR3 is CPSSFPGLAGGTDTQYF. CDR3 nucleotide sequence: TGTCCCAGCAGTTTCCCGGGACTAGCGGGAGGCACAGATACGCAGTATTTT.

This clonotype has a count of ten or more. CDR3 in amino acids: CASNPGFGVPYEQYF. CDR3 in DNA: TGTGCCAGCAATCCTGGGTTCGGGGTTCCGTACGAGCAGTACTTC. The J gene is TRBJ2-7, the V gene TRBV28, with D perhaps TRBD2 (5 bases). Germline CDR1 reads MDHEN; CDR2 reads SYDVKM. CDR3 length equals 15 residues. The V end was cut by 7 bases, the J end by 4 bases, with 20 bases between.

This clonotype was detected many times. J is TRBJ2-1 and V is TRBV6-2 or TRBV6-3; D not certain. This CDR3 region has 16 residues. V lost 0 bases to trimming and J lost 2 bases, with 11 bases between them. Germline CDR1 is MNHEY and CDR2 is SVGEGT. CDR3 in DNA: TGTGCCAGCAGTTACTCGACCCAAAAACCCTACAATGAGCAGTTCTTC. The encoded protein is CASSYSTQKPYNEQFF.

A few counts support this clonotype. The chain is built from TRBV30 and TRBJ1-5; D is ambiguous. Germline CDR1 GTSNPN, CDR2 SVGIG (reference sequence). This CDR3 has 16 residues. V was cut by 0 bases and J by 5 bases, with 17 bases left in between. CDR3 amino acids: CAWSVGPSRGYQPQHF. The DNA for the CDR3 is TGTGCCTGGAGTGTCGGTCCTTCACGAGGGTATCAGCCCCAGCATTTT.

V and J are TRBV6-2 or TRBV6-3 and TRBJ1-4; the match to TRBD1 covers 10 bases. Germline V gives CDR1 MNHEY, CDR2 SVGEGT. V lost 5 bases, J lost 8 bases, and 11 bases stayed unmatched. The CDR3 length is 16 residues. CDR3 DNA: TGTGCCAGCAGTGGGCGTCGACAGGGGGCTCGGGAAAAACTGTTTTTT. This gives the protein CASSGRRQGAREKLFF.

This clonotype has ten or more counts. The chain couples TRBV6-2 or TRBV6-3 to TRBJ2-5, with a weak D call TRBD2 (6 bases). V was pared by 10 bases and J by 0 bases, with 18 bases between. Germline CDR1 and CDR2: MNHEY and SVGEGT. This CDR3 spans 15 amino acids. The CDR3 spells CATRTGERYQETQYF. The CDR3 bases are TGTGCCACCCGTACGGGAGAAAGGTACCAAGAGACCCAGTACTTC.

This clonotype was counted ten times or more. The chain carries TRBV6-2 or TRBV6-3 and TRBJ2-7, with 8 positions matching TRBD2. J was trimmed by 1 base and V by 7 bases; bases with no gene match: 6. CDR3 length equals 14 residues. Germline V CDR1 and CDR2: MNHEY, SVGEGT. This CDR3 reads CASKGAGESYEQYF. CDR3 coding DNA: TGTGCCAGCAAGGGAGCGGGAGAATCCTACGAGCAGTACTTC.

This clonotype was counted a few times. The chain carries TRBV5-1 and TRBJ2-2; D may correspond to TRBD1 or TRBD2 (5 bases each). This CDR3 has 15 amino acids. Germline CDR1 and CDR2: SGHRS and YFSETQ. Trimming took 4 bases from V and 7 from J, leaving 17 bases between them. The CDR3 DNA follows: TGCGCCAGCAGCCTCCGACAGAGCGAGGGCGGGGAGCTGTTTTTT. It encodes CASSLRQSEGGELFF.

This clonotype has ten or more counts. The J gene is TRBJ2-5, the V gene TRBV28; tentative D call: TRBD2 (6 bases). Germline V CDR1 and CDR2: MDHEN, SYDVKM. The ends were cut back, 5 bases at V and 4 bases at J, with 17 bases in the middle. CDR3 length: 15 residues. The DNA for the CDR3 is TGTGCCAGCAGTAAGCCGGGACTGTTTCCAGAGACCCAGTACTTC. Residues: CASSKPGLFPETQYF.

This clonotype was counted at least ten times. This rearrangement joins TRBV30 to TRBJ2-1; 7 bases agree with TRBD2. This CDR3 comprises 17 residues. The germline CDR1 and CDR2 sequences are GTSNPN and SVGIG (reference sequence). V was pared by 0 bases and J by 7 bases, with 15 bases of the junction left unmatched. CDR3 region: CAWSVLSGTTTSNEQFF. DNA for the CDR3: TGTGCCTGGAGTGTACTTTCTGGGACTACTACCTCTAATGAGCAGTTCTTC.

In its sample, this clonotype was seen many times. The V and J genes are TRBV30 and TRBJ2-4; D not resolved. The CDR3 covers 14 residues. V lost 6 bases and J 1 base, leaving 13 bases between the germline ends. Germline V lookup: CDR1 GTSNPN, CDR2 SVGIG (reference sequence). The CDR3 nucleotides are TGTGCCTGTAGGGTCGTGCTTGCCAAAAACATTCAGTACTTC. Translating gives CACRVVLAKNIQYF.

The V call is TRBV6-1, the J call TRBJ1-6; D might be TRBD1 (5 bases). The CDR3 has 14 amino acids. Trimming left V 5 bases short and J 8 bases short, with 13 bases between. Germline V gives CDR1 MNHNS, CDR2 SASEGT. CDR3 sequence reads: CASSFEGLDSPLHF. The CDR3 DNA is TGTGCCAGCAGTTTTGAGGGACTGGATTCACCCCTCCACTTT.

The chain is built from TRBV6-2 or TRBV6-3 and TRBJ2-7; TRBD2 aligns across 8 bases. Germline CDR1 MNHEY, CDR2 SVGEGT. The trim removed 2 bases at V and 5 bases at J, leaving 11 bases unmatched. CDR3 length: 16 residues. The CDR3 DNA sequence: TGTGCCAGCAGTTACGAGCGGGGAGCGGGAGTCCACGAGCAGTACTTC. Protein product: CASSYERGAGVHEQYF.

On this clonotype itself: Given a much more abundant clone one base away, this may be a read error. The rearrangement links TRBV12-3 or TRBV12-4 to TRBJ2-5, with D uncertain. Trimming took off 0 bases at V and 2 bases at J, with 7 bases between the two ends. The CDR3 covers 14 residues. The CDR3 nucleotides are TGTGCCAGCAGTTTAGCAGCCATTCAAGAGACCCAGTACTTC. Translating it yields CASSLAAIQETQYF.

This clonotype was seen repeatedly, ten times or more. The rearrangement joins TRBV6-1 to TRBJ2-7; 10 bases align to TRBD1. CDR3 length: 14 residues. Germline V gene sequence: CDR1 MNHNS, CDR2 SASEGT. V dropped 3 bases and J dropped 2; count of bases not matched to a gene: 1. The CDR3 reads CASSEDRGAYEQYF. CDR3 bases: TGTGCCAGCAGTGAGGACAGGGGGGCCTACGAGCAGTACTTC.

This clonotype has at least ten counts. The gene calls are TRBV2 and TRBJ2-3; D not certain. The CDR3 consists of 12 residues. V was shortened by 2 bases and J by 7 bases, with 7 bases between the two germline ends. Germline V lookup: CDR1 SNHLY, CDR2 FYNNEI. The CDR3 spells CASSELGNTQYF. The CDR3 DNA is TGTGCCAGCAGTGAACTCGGAAATACGCAGTATTTT. The complete variable domain, with remaining parts taken from reference TRBV2 and TRBJ2-3, reads EPEVTQTPSHQVTQMGQEVILRCVPISNHLYFYWYRQILGQKVEFLVSFYNNEISEKSEIFDDQFSVERPDGSNFTLKIRSTKLEDSAMYFCASSELGNTQYFGPGTRLTVL.

The chain has TRBV20-1 and TRBJ1-2; D ambiguous. Trimming pared 6 bases from V and 4 bases from J, leaving 0 bases between. This CDR3 contains 8 residues. Germline CDR1 and CDR2: DFQATT and SNEGSKA (reference sequence). The CDR3 sequence is CSAYGYTF. In nucleotides, the CDR3 is TGCAGTGCCTATGGCTACACCTTC.

The chain has TRBV6-2 or TRBV6-3 and TRBJ2-3, with D possibly being TRBD1 (5 bases). Per germline, CDR1 MNHEY and CDR2 SVGEGT. Between the trimmed V and J ends, which lost 7 bases and 2 bases, there was a span of 10 bases. There are 13 residues in the CDR3. In nucleotides, the CDR3 is TGTGCCAGCACCGACAGACCCACAGATACGCAGTATTTT. Its protein product is CASTDRPTDTQYF.

The rearrangement links TRBV28 to TRBJ1-1, with a possible D match to TRBD1 (5 bases). Germline V gene lookup returns CDR1 MDHEN and CDR2 SYDVKM. V was clipped by 5 bases and J by 3 bases, with 19 bases between them. CDR3 length: 16 residues. CDR3 nucleotide sequence: TGTGCCAGCAGTCCGCAGGGAGGCAGGAGGGACACTGAAGCTTTCTTT. This gives the protein CASSPQGGRRDTEAFF.

This clonotype was counted ten times or more. This rearrangement joins TRBV12-3 or TRBV12-4 to TRBJ1-1; tentatively, D is TRBD1 (5 bases). The CDR3 is made up of 15 amino acids. Trimming took off 6 bases at V and 3 bases at J, with 17 bases between the two ends. The CDR3 spells CASSFLQGSYTEAFF. CDR3 nucleotides: TGTGCCAGCAGCTTTCTGCAGGGTTCATACACTGAAGCTTTCTTT.

This chain uses TRBV7-9 with TRBJ2-2; the match to TRBD1 covers 9 bases. V shed 9 bases and J 6 bases; nucleotides not matched to a gene: 8. Per the germline V gene, CDR1 is SEHNR and CDR2 is FQNEAQ (reference sequence). There are 14 residues in the CDR3. CDR3 in DNA: TGTGCCAGTCCGGGACAGGGTAACGCCGGGGAGCTGTTTTTT. Protein product: CASPGQGNAGELFF.

The CDR3 here is CASSLEGNSPLHF. CDR3 in DNA: TGTGCCAGCAGCTTAGAGGGTAATTCACCCCTCCACTTT. The J gene is TRBJ1-6, the V gene TRBV7-9, with D unclear. Trimming stripped 1 base from V and 6 bases from J, with 4 bases between. Germline assignment: CDR1 SEHNR and CDR2 FQNEAQ (reference sequence). The CDR3 contains 13 residues.

This chain joins TRBV6-2 or TRBV6-3 and TRBJ2-1, with D possibly matching TRBD2 (5 bases). CDR3 size: 14 residues. Germline CDR1 and CDR2: MNHEY and SVGEGT. V lost 5 bases and J 4 bases, leaving 12 bases between the germline ends. CDR3: CASSLTTVYNEQFF. In DNA form, the CDR3 reads TGTGCCAGCAGTCTGACTACGGTGTACAATGAGCAGTTCTTC.

The V and J genes are TRBV24-1 and TRBJ2-4; a possible D gene is TRBD1 (5 bases). CDR3 size: 11 residues. The V and J ends lost 7 bases and 11 bases respectively, with 11 bases between them. The germline V gene has CDR1 KGHDR and CDR2 SFDVKD. CDR3 DNA sequence: TGTGCCACCAGCGAAGGGGATTTTCAGTACTTC. Translating gives CATSEGDFQYF.